The 25 T cell receptor beta chains in this list originate from one sample, sequenced in a study of Graves' ophthalmopathy and Graves' hyperthyroidism. The authors amplified TCR beta CDR3 regions from RNA transcripts. First-round RT-PCR relied on HTBI primers, and a second-round multiplex PCR came next. TCRdb reprocessed the multiplex PCR reads with MiXCR, giving one entry per CDR3 protein. The repertoire holds 650,000 to 800,000 distinct CDR3 sequences, with over 40% as singletons. Specimen: peripheral blood. Receptor source: an adult man with Graves' ophthalmopathy.

Only one count was recorded for this clonotype. A read error is possible here, since a much larger clone lies one base away. V gene TRBV9 combines with J gene TRBJ1-1; TRBD1 matches 7 bases. Germline CDR1 reads SGDLS; CDR2 reads YYNGEE. The CDR3 extends over 13 amino acids. The CDR3 nucleotides are TGTGTCAGCAGTTCCGAAGGGGGCGAGGAAGCTTTCTTT. It is translated as CVSSSEGGEEAFF.

This chain connects TRBV10-3 to TRBJ1-2, with D perhaps TRBD1 (5 bases). The CDR3 is 12 amino acids. V was trimmed by 11 bases and J by 8 bases, leaving 18 bases between them. The germline V gene has CDR1 ENHRY and CDR2 SYGVKD. The CDR3 DNA is TGTGCCTCGACCGGGGACGACAGAGGCTACACCTTC. It specifies CASTGDDRGYTF.

The sample holds many counts of this clonotype. The junction differs from germline at one of its ends, possibly a read error. V usage is TRBV12-3 or TRBV12-4 and J usage is TRBJ1-5; the D is unclear. This CDR3 has 14 residues. The CDR3 region has the DNA TGCGCCAGCAGCTTGTTGGGTAGCAATCAGCCCCAGCATTTT. Translating gives CASSLLGSNQPQHF.

The sample holds many counts of this clonotype. The V and J genes are TRBV5-1 and TRBJ1-1, with TRBD1 matching 7 bases. Germline V gene lookup returns CDR1 SGHRS and CDR2 YFSETQ. V dropped 2 bases and J dropped 7; count of bases not matched to a gene: 5. This CDR3 is built from 13 residues. The CDR3: CASSFRGSGEAFF. The DNA of the CDR3 is TGCGCCAGCAGCTTCAGGGGGAGCGGTGAAGCTTTCTTT.

This clonotype has a count of ten or more. Since no conserved phenylalanine or tryptophan closes the CDR3, a read error is the likely cause. Because the CDR3's place on the DNA is in doubt, the DNA is left out and the CDR3 is given as listed by TCRdb. This chain uses TRBV5-5 with TRBJ2-5; the DNA was not used to check the table's D call, TRBD1. The length of the CDR3 is 14 amino acids, counting both ends. Germline CDR1 reads SGHKS; CDR2 reads YYEKEE (reference sequence). The CDR3 sequence is CASSTPPPLGQSFI.

The sample holds many counts of this clonotype. The chain employs TRBV20-1 and TRBJ1-5, with 8 bases fitting TRBD1. Germline loops: CDR1 DFQATT, CDR2 SNEGSKA (reference sequence). The CDR3 runs to 17 residues. The CDR3 nucleotides read TGCAGCGCCCTTAGGACAGGGCGCATCTATAGCAATCAGCCCCAGCATTTT. This sequence encodes CSALRTGRIYSNQPQHF.

The genes are TRBV19 and TRBJ1-3, with 7 nucleotides matching TRBD1. This CDR3 comprises 14 residues. V gave up 3 bases and J gave up 4 bases; unmatched junction bases: 3. Germline CDR1 reads LNHDA; CDR2 reads SQIVND (reference sequence). In DNA form, the CDR3 reads TGTGCCAGTAGTATGGGGACAGTCGGAAACACCATATATTTT. This gives the protein CASSMGTVGNTIYF.

This chain joins TRBV27 and TRBJ2-7, with 8 nucleotides matching TRBD1. The CDR3 spans 11 residues. CDR1 and CDR2 (germline): MNHEY, SMNVEV (reference sequence). The V and J ends lost 8 bases and 6 bases, in that order; junction bases with no gene match: 3. The CDR3 protein is CASGQGAEQYF. The CDR3 nucleotides are TGTGCCAGCGGTCAGGGGGCCGAGCAGTACTTC.

The chain uses TRBV10-3 and TRBJ2-1, with D hard to call. V was trimmed by 4 bases and J by 8 bases, leaving 6 bases between them. CDR1 and CDR2 from the germline V gene are ENHRY and SYGVKD. The CDR3 extends over 11 amino acids. The CDR3 DNA follows: TGTGCCATCAGTGCCCATTATGAGCAGTTCTTC. This encodes CAISAHYEQFF.

V gene TRBV15 combines with J gene TRBJ2-2; D ambiguous. Trimming cost V 4 bases and J 8 bases, with 8 bases left between them. The CDR3 loop spans 12 amino acids. CDR1 and CDR2 from the germline V gene are LNHNV and YYDKDF (reference sequence). CDR3 coding DNA: TGTGCCACCAGCACTACCACAGGGGAGCTGTTTTTT. This translates into CATSTTTGELFF. The full variable domain, rest sourced from reference TRBV15 and TRBJ2-2, is DAMVIQNPRYQVTQFGKPVTLSCSQTLNHNVMYWYQQKSSQAPKLLFHYYDKDFNNEADTPDNFQSRRPNTSFCFLDIRSPGLGDTAMYLCATSTTTGELFFGEGSRLTVL.

About this clonotype itself: Sequence at one end of the junction differs from germline and may be a read error. This chain uses TRBV5-4 with TRBJ1-3; 9 bases are shared with TRBD1. Germline loops: CDR1 SGHNT, CDR2 YYREEE (reference sequence). The CDR3 runs 15 residues. The CDR3 sequence: CASSLLQGAANTIYF. The CDR3 DNA reads TGCGCCAGCAGCCTCCTACAGGGGGCGGCGAACACCATATATTTT. Full variable domain (missing parts from reference TRBV5-4 and TRBJ1-3): ETGVTQSPTHLIKTRGQQVTLRCSSQSGHNTVSWYQQALGQGPQFIFQYYREEENGRGNFPPRFSGLQFPNYSSELNVNALELDDSALYLCASSLLQGAANTIYFGEGSWLTVV.

V usage is TRBV2 and J usage is TRBJ2-2, with D unresolved. The CDR3 length is 11 residues. V lost 9 bases and J lost 8, with 10 bases in between. Germline loops: CDR1 SNHLY, CDR2 FYNNEI. CDR3 DNA sequence: TGTGCCAGTGTTCAGTTGGGGGAGCTGTTTTTT. This gives the protein CASVQLGELFF.

The table lists this clonotype with many counts. The chain recombines TRBV9 with TRBJ2-1, with TRBD2 identical over 9 bases. Germline V lookup: CDR1 SGDLS, CDR2 YYNGEE. V trimming: 3 bases; J trimming: 4 bases; junction bases outside the gene matches: 5. The CDR3 runs 15 residues. CDR3 nucleotide sequence: TGTGCCAGCAGCGGAAGTAGCGGGGGTTACAATGAGCAGTTCTTC. This encodes CASSGSSGGYNEQFF.

The rearrangement joins TRBV12-3 or TRBV12-4 to TRBJ1-1, with no clear D. CDR3 length: 16 amino acids. Trimming took off 3 bases at V and 1 base at J, with 15 bases between the two ends. The CDR3 DNA reads TGTGCCAGCAGTTTCTTCATTCGGGGAACGAACACTGAAGCTTTCTTT. Translation gives CASSFFIRGTNTEAFF.

Ten or more counts support this clonotype. This chain links TRBV7-9 with TRBJ1-2, with D unclear. Germline V gene lookup returns CDR1 SEHNR and CDR2 FQNEAQ (reference sequence). The CDR3 is 15 amino acids. V shed 1 base and J shed 1 base, with 10 bases lying between them. The CDR3 nucleotides read TGTGCCAGCAGCTTAGGGGGAACCGGTAACTATGGCTACACCTTC. Its protein is CASSLGGTGNYGYTF.

This clonotype was picked up a small number of times. This chain connects TRBV6-6 to TRBJ1-6, with TRBD1 matching 9 bases. The length of the CDR3 is 17 residues. Germline V gives CDR1 MNHNY, CDR2 SVGAGI (reference sequence). V shed 6 bases and J 9 bases; nucleotides not matched to a gene: 15. As DNA, the CDR3 is TGTGCCAGCAGCCCCTATTTGGGACAGGGTTTCCGTTCACCCCTCCACTTT. The encoded protein is CASSPYLGQGFRSPLHF.

Note on this clonotype: One junction end does not reproduce the germline sequence, and a read error may be involved. The rearrangement links TRBV5-1 to TRBJ1-2, with a tentative D call TRBD1 (5 bases). Germline CDR1 is SGHRS and CDR2 is YFSETQ. The CDR3 is 13 residues long. CDR3 protein: CASRSQGDYGYTF. In DNA, the CDR3 is TGTGCCAGCAGGAGTCAGGGTGACTATGGCTACACCTTC.

The chain carries TRBV12-3 or TRBV12-4 and TRBJ2-5, with TRBD2 identical over 12 bases. V lost 6 bases and J lost 4; bases outside the gene matches: 9. This CDR3 is built from 16 residues. In nucleotides, the CDR3 is TGTGCCAGCAGCCGCCGACTAGCGGGAGTGGCAGAGACCCAGTACTTC. It specifies CASSRRLAGVAETQYF.

This clonotype was recorded many times. This clone may be a read error of a much larger clone one base away. Here the CDR3 reads CASSLEGYSPLHF. DNA of the CDR3: TGTGCCAGCAGCTTAGAGGGTTATTCACCCCTCCACTTT. The gene calls are TRBV11-1 and TRBJ1-6; D is uncertain. Germline V CDR1 and CDR2: SGHAT, FQDESV (reference sequence). Trimming took 1 base from V and 8 from J, leaving 6 bases between them. The CDR3 is made up of 13 amino acids.

This clonotype was recorded at least ten times. This chain connects TRBV10-3 to TRBJ2-5, with 8 bases matching TRBD1. The CDR3 is 12 residues long. Germline assignment: CDR1 ENHRY and CDR2 SYGVKD. The trim removed 9 bases at V and 2 bases at J, leaving 2 bases unmatched. The CDR3 DNA follows: TGTGCCATTGGGGACAGGCAAGAGACCCAGTACTTC. Its protein product is CAIGDRQETQYF.

Ten or more counts support this clonotype. J is TRBJ2-6 and V is TRBV2; 8 nucleotides match TRBD2. The CDR3 totals 16 residues. Germline trimming cut 7 bases from V and 1 base from J; bases unmatched to any gene: 6. The germline V gene encodes CDR1 SNHLY and CDR2 FYNNEI. The CDR3 DNA follows: TGTGCCAGCAAGGGACTAGTAGGATCTGGGGCCAACGTCCTGACTTTC. As protein: CASKGLVGSGANVLTF.

This clonotype has a handful of counts. Relative to the germline gene, one junction end is altered; a read error may explain this. The rearrangement links TRBV19 to TRBJ1-5, with a weak D call TRBD1 (5 bases). Germline V gene data show CDR1 as LNHDA and CDR2 as SQIVND (reference sequence). This CDR3 spans 15 amino acids. CDR3 loop: CASSRDGLRNRPQHF. In nucleotides, the CDR3 is TGTGCCAGTAGTAGGGACGGACTTCGCAATCGGCCCCAGCATTTT. The whole variable domain, remainder taken from reference TRBV19 and TRBJ1-5, is DGGITQSPKYLFRKEGQNVTLSCEQNLNHDAMYWYRQDPGQGLRLIYYSQIVNDFQKGDIAEGYSVSREKKESFPLTVTSAQKNPTAFYLCASSRDGLRNRPQHFGDGTRLSIL.

V gene TRBV10-3 combines with J gene TRBJ2-7; no reliable D call. Deletions cut 4 bases from V and 5 bases from J, with 12 bases between. Germline loops: CDR1 ENHRY, CDR2 SYGVKD. This CDR3 has 13 amino acids. The CDR3 nucleotides are TGTGCCATCAGTGTAGGGCTTCGGGACGAGCAGTACTTC. This codes for CAISVGLRDEQYF.

This clonotype was counted many times. V and J are TRBV7-9 and TRBJ1-1; D not certain. CDR1 is SEHNR and CDR2 is FQNEAQ in the germline V gene (reference sequence). Trimming took 3 bases from V and 5 from J, leaving 10 bases between them. The length of the CDR3 is 13 residues. The CDR3 sequence is CASSFSGDTEAFF. The CDR3 region has the DNA TGTGCCAGCAGCTTCAGCGGGGATACTGAAGCTTTCTTT.

For this clonotype: A much larger clone lies one base from this, so it may be a read error. The rearrangement uses TRBV7-2 and TRBJ2-7; D perhaps matches TRBD2 (6 bases). V lost 1 base to trimming and J lost 5 bases, with 12 bases between them. The CDR3 length is 14 residues. The germline V gene has CDR1 SGHTA and CDR2 FQGNSA. CDR3 amino acids: CASSLVGGMDEQYF. CDR3 nucleotide sequence: TGTGCCAGCAGCTTAGTTGGGGGGATGGACGAGCAGTACTTC. The variable domain in full, completed from reference TRBV7-2 and TRBJ2-7, reads GAGVSQSPSNKVTEKGKDVELRCDPISGHTALYWYRQSLGQGLEFLIYFQGNSAPDKSGLPSDRFSAERTGGSVSTLTIQRTQQEDSAVYLCASSLVGGMDEQYFGPGTRLTVT.